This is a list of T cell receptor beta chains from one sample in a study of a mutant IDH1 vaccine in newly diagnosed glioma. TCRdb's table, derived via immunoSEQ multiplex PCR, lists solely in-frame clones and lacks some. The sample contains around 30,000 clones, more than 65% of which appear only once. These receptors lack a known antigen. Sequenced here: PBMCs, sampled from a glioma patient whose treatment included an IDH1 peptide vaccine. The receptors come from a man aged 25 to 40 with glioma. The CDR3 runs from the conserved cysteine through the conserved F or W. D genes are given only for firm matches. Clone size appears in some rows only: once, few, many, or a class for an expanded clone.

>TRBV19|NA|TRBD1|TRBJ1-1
CASSVQGGYTEAFF
TGTGCCAGTAGTGTACAGGGGGGGTACACTGAAGCTTTCTTT
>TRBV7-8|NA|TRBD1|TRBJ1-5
CASSSLGTGDQPQHF
TGTGCCAGCAGCTCGCTAGGGACAGGGGATCAGCCCCAGCATTTT
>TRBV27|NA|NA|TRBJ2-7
CASSLYGLDYEQYF
TGTGCCAGCAGTTTATACGGGTTAGACTACGAGCAGTACTTC
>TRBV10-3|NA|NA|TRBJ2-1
CAISDPTGPYYNEQFF
TGTGCCATCAGTGACCCCACAGGCCCCTACTACAATGAGCAGTTCTTC
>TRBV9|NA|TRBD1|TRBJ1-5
CASSVRSGQGFNQPQHF
TGTGCCAGCAGCGTGCGATCGGGACAGGGGTTCAATCAGCCCCAGCATTTT
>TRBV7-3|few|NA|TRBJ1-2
CASSLSPSGEGPTF
TGTGCCAGCAGCTTAAGTCCAAGTGGTGAGGGGCCCACCTTC
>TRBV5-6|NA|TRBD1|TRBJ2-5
CASSYGQGGQETQYF
TGTGCCAGCAGCTATGGACAGGGTGGCCAAGAGACCCAGTACTTC
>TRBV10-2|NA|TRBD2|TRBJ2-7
CASMRYGGSSYEQYF
TGCGCCAGCATGCGATATGGCGGGAGCTCGTACGAGCAGTACTTC
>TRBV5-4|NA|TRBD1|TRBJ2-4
CASSKTGLKNIQYF
TGTGCCAGCAGTAAGACAGGGCTCAAAAACATTCAGTACTTC
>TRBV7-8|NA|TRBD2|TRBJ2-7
CASSGGLAGAYEQYF
TGTGCCAGCAGCGGGGGCCTAGCGGGAGCTTACGAGCAGTACTTC
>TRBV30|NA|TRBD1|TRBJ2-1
CAWRDSSSYNEQFF
TGTGCCTGGCGGGACAGTAGCTCCTACAATGAGCAGTTCTTC
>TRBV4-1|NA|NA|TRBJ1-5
CASSQDNYSNQPQHF
TGCGCCAGCAGCCAAGACAATTATAGCAATCAGCCCCAGCATTTT
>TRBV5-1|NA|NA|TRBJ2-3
CASSMRGLSTDTQYF
TGCGCCAGCAGCATGCGTGGCCTTAGCACAGATACGCAGTATTTT
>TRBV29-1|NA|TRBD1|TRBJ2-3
CSARDRDVPDTQYF
TGCAGCGCCCGGGACAGGGACGTTCCAGATACGCAGTATTTT
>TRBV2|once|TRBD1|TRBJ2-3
CASSIQGGFTDTQYF
TGTGCCAGCAGTATACAGGGGGGTTTCACAGATACGCAGTATTTT
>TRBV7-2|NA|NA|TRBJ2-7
CASSLEGPGTYEQYF
TGTGCCAGCAGCTTAGAAGGGCCGGGGACCTACGAGCAGTACTTC
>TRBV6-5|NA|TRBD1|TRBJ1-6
CASSYYGQGSSPLHF
TGTGCCAGCAGTTACTACGGACAGGGCAGTTCACCCCTCCACTTT
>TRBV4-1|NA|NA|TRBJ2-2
CASSQEWRRLFGPGELFF
TGCGCCAGCAGCCAAGAGTGGCGAAGGTTATTCGGTCCCGGGGAGCTGTTTTTT
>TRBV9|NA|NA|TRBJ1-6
CASSANYNSPLHF
TGTGCCAGCAGCGCCAACTATAATTCACCCCTCCACTTT
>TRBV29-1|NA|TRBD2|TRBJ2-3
CSVVLRASGTSVTQYF
TGCAGCGTTGTGTTACGTGCGAGCGGGACTTCAGTTACGCAGTATTTT
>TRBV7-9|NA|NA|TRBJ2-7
CASSLAVDEQYF
TGTGCCAGCAGCTTAGCGGTAGACGAGCAGTACTTC
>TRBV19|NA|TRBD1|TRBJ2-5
CASSSALDRGRETQYF
TGTGCCAGTAGTTCGGCCCTAGACAGGGGGCGGGAGACCCAGTACTTC
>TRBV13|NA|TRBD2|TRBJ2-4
CASSFKWREAKNIQYF
TGTGCCAGCAGCTTCAAATGGCGGGAGGCTAAAAACATTCAGTACTTC
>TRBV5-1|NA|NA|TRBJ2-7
CASSLADETYEQYF
TGCGCCAGCAGCTTGGCCGACGAGACCTACGAGCAGTACTTC
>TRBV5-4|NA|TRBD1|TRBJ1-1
CASSLGQGTTEAFF
TGTGCCAGCAGCTTGGGACAGGGGACCACTGAAGCTTTCTTT